This T cell receptor beta chain was captured by sequencing in a study of blood T cells in healthy people across ages. For the second PCR, which ran for roughly 6 to 11 cycles, a sample-barcoded 5' primer and a J-beta primer mix were used. A tag from a template-switch adaptor with 12 random nucleotides marked each cDNA molecule. TCRdb passed the 5' RACE reads through MiXCR, listing each CDR3 protein once. The sample lists 1.5 million to 2 million distinct CDR3 sequences, just under 50% occurring once. CDR3 size: 15 residues. Germline CDR1 is SGHTA and CDR2 is FQGTGA. Trimming at V came to 3 bases and at J to 6 bases, leaving 7 bases not matched to a gene. In this sample, this clonotype turned up a few times. In terms of origin and age, donors were healthy Caucasian individuals from Russia aged roughly 6 to 90. Total RNA was isolated from each sample in quantities of at least 5.5 micrograms.

This TCR was recovered from a woman between 35 and 50 years old in good health. Sequencing was performed on blood. The J gene is TRBJ2-1, the V gene TRBV7-3; 8 bases are shared with TRBD2. CDR3 residues: CASSFGGAVSNEQFF. The CDR3 DNA sequence: TGTGCCAGCAGCTTCGGGGGGGCCGTGAGCAATGAGCAGTTCTTC.